These T cell receptor beta chains were read from a single sample in a study of identifying expanded T cells in peripheral blood. Some clones are missing from TCRdb's copy, which holds only in-frame ones; the method was immunoSEQ multiplex PCR. The table lists some 70,000 clones, about nine tenths of them singletons, with roughly 3% in the top ten. The specimen was blood. These receptors were taken from a person between 18 and 75 years old in good health. CDR3s include the opening cysteine and the closing phenylalanine or tryptophan. D genes are given only for firm matches. The size of a clone is reported for some rows only, either as once, few or many, or as a class for expanded clones.

clone_size	d_call	v_call	j_call	cdr3_nt	cdr3_aa
NA	NA	TRBV27	TRBJ1-1	TGTGCCAGCAATCCCTTGGGTCTGAACACTGAAGCTTTCTTT	CASNPLGLNTEAFF
NA	NA	TRBV6-4	TRBJ2-2	TGTGCCAGCAGTGACTCGACTACCGGGGAGCTGTTTTTT	CASSDSTTGELFF
few	NA	TRBV5-6	TRBJ1-2	TGTGCCAGCAGCAGTCCTAACTATGGCTACACCTTC	CASSSPNYGYTF
NA	NA	TRBV5-8	TRBJ2-3	TGTGCCAGCAGTCTTAGAGAGGGGACACCATCCACAGATACGCAGTATTTT	CASSLREGTPSTDTQYF
NA	NA	TRBV28	TRBJ2-1	TGTGCCAGCAGATTAACAAATGAGCAGTTCTTC	CASRLTNEQFF
few	TRBD1	TRBV4-2	TRBJ1-1	TGTGCCAGCAGCCAAGAGCCGGGACAGGGGGGCACTGAAGCTTTCTTT	CASSQEPGQGGTEAFF
NA	NA	TRBV27	TRBJ2-6	TGTGCCAGCAGGACCAGCGGAGGGTCCCTCTCTGGGGCCAACGTCCTGACTTTC	CASRTSGGSLSGANVLTF
NA	NA	TRBV6-1	TRBJ1-2	TGTGCCAGCAGTGAACTGGGGGCGAAGAACGGCTACACCTTC	CASSELGAKNGYTF
NA	NA	TRBV7-2	TRBJ1-1	TGTGCCAGCAGCTTGTTTGTCGTGGGGGAGAACACTGAAGCTTTCTTT	CASSLFVVGENTEAFF
NA	TRBD1	TRBV11-2	TRBJ1-1	TGTGCCAGCAGCCGACAGGGGTCTTACACTGAAGCTTTCTTT	CASSRQGSYTEAFF
once	NA	TRBV2	TRBJ1-2	TGTGCCAGCAGTGCCCTAGGGGGGGATTCCTATGGCTACACCTTC	CASSALGGDSYGYTF
NA	TRBD2	TRBV27	TRBJ2-3	TGTGCCAGCAGGAAGGGGACTAGCGGGAGGTCAGCAGATACGCAGTATTTT	CASRKGTSGRSADTQYF
NA	NA	TRBV7-2	TRBJ2-3	TGTGCCAGCAGTTCAACCGGGATTTCCACAGATACGCAGTATTTT	CASSSTGISTDTQYF
NA	TRBD1	TRBV28	TRBJ1-6	TGTGCCAGCACCCCAGGGGGGAATTCACCCCTCCACTTT	CASTPGGNSPLHF
NA	TRBD1	TRBV6-9	TRBJ2-7	TGTGCCAGCAGTTCCCAAAAAAATGGGGGGGGACAGGGGATCCACGAGCAGTACTTC	CASSSQKNGGGQGIHEQYF
NA	TRBD1	TRBV4-1	TRBJ1-2	TGCGCCAGCAGCCGTAACAGGGGGTTTAATAACTATGGCTACACCTTC	CASSRNRGFNNYGYTF
NA	TRBD1	TRBV5-4	TRBJ2-2	TGTGCCAGCAGCTTGTCAACAGGGGGGCCCGGGGAGCTGTTTTTT	CASSLSTGGPGELFF
few	NA	TRBV7-9	TRBJ1-1	TGTGCCAGCAGCCCCGACAGTAAGAATGAAGCTTTCTTT	CASSPDSKNEAFF
NA	NA	TRBV2	TRBJ2-1	TGTGCCAGCAGCCCCTCTAGGGACAATGAGCAGTTCTTC	CASSPSRDNEQFF
NA	NA	TRBV7-2	TRBJ2-1	TGTGCCAGCAGCTCCGCCCGGGGGGCCGCCTACAATGAGCAGTTCTTC	CASSSARGAAYNEQFF
NA	NA	TRBV10-2	TRBJ2-1	TGCGCCAGCAGTGAAAGCGGCGTTTGGAATGAGCAGTTCTTC	CASSESGVWNEQFF
NA	TRBD2	TRBV28	TRBJ2-7	TGTGCCAGCAGGTCGCGCCCAATGAGGACTAGCGGAGGGGACTGGACCTACGAGCAGTACTTC	CASRSRPMRTSGGDWTYEQYF
NA	TRBD2	TRBV6-6	TRBJ2-7	TGTGCCAGCAGCCGGGAGGGCTCCTACGAGCAGTACTTC	CASSREGSYEQYF
NA	NA	TRBV6-6	TRBJ1-2	TGTGCCAGCAGTTACTGGCCGCCAGCTAACTATGGCTACACCTTC	CASSYWPPANYGYTF
NA	NA	TRBV11-2	TRBJ1-1	TGTGCCAGCAGCGACTCAGGCACAGGGAAAACTGAAGCTTTCTTT	CASSDSGTGKTEAFF
NA	NA	TRBV6-7	TRBJ1-5	TGTGCCAGCAAGTGGGATACAAGGTGGGGTTATCAGCCCCAGCATTTT	CASKWDTRWGYQPQHF
NA	NA	TRBV6-1	TRBJ2-3	TGTGCCAGCAGTAACCAACTATACACAGATACGCAGTATTTT	CASSNQLYTDTQYF
NA	NA	TRBV10-3	TRBJ1-1	TGTGCCATCAGTGAGTCGCAGGAGTCGAACACTGAAGCTTTCTTT	CAISESQESNTEAFF
NA	NA	TRBV13	TRBJ2-3	TGTGCCAGCAGCTCCGAGGACGGAACTAGCACAGATACGCAGTATTTT	CASSSEDGTSTDTQYF
NA	NA	TRBV6-1	TRBJ2-5	TGTGCCAGCAGTGGGGGACGGAGGGTGGAGACCCAGTACTTC	CASSGGRRVETQYF
NA	NA	TRBV14	TRBJ2-6	TGTGCCAGCAGCCCGGAGCGGTCTGGGGCCAACGTCCTGACTTTC	CASSPERSGANVLTF
NA	NA	TRBV14	TRBJ1-4	TGTGCCAGCAGCCGCCGGACGGCCCTAAATGAAAAACTGTTTTTT	CASSRRTALNEKLFF
NA	NA	TRBV7-9	TRBJ2-3	TGTGCCAGCAGGCCGTGGGCAGACGGGTACACAGATACGCAGTATTTT	CASRPWADGYTDTQYF
NA	NA	TRBV4-1	TRBJ2-5	TGCGCCAGCAGCCAAGCCCGGGCAGGGATCCCCCAAGAGACCCAGTACTTC	CASSQARAGIPQETQYF
NA	NA	TRBV27	TRBJ2-1	TGTGCCAGCAGTTTGGTCAGGACAGACGAGCAGTTCTTC	CASSLVRTDEQFF
NA	TRBD1	TRBV28	TRBJ1-1	TGTGCCAGCACTCTTTCCTACTCGACAGGGAATGAAGCTTTCTTT	CASTLSYSTGNEAFF
NA	TRBD1	TRBV7-2	TRBJ2-7	TGTGCCAGCAGCTCGAGACAGGGAGACTACGAGCAGTACTTC	CASSSRQGDYEQYF
once	NA	TRBV2	TRBJ2-3	TGTGCCAGCGGAGGGGCTCCCTATACGCAGTATTTT	CASGGAPYTQYF
NA	NA	TRBV5-3	TRBJ2-7	TGTGCCAGAAGCCTATTTTTAGCGCTGTACTACGAGCAGTACTTC	CARSLFLALYYEQYF
NA	TRBD2	TRBV4-3	TRBJ2-3	TGCGCCAGCAGCCAAGAGATAGCGGGAGGAGATACGCAGTATTTT	CASSQEIAGGDTQYF
NA	NA	TRBV2	TRBJ1-1	TGTGCCAGCAGCGTGATCAGGGGACCGAACACTGAAGCTTTCTTT	CASSVIRGPNTEAFF
NA	TRBD1	TRBV27	TRBJ1-5	TGTGCCAGCAGGGGGACAGGGGGTCGAGGCAATCAGCCCCAGCATTTT	CASRGTGGRGNQPQHF
NA	NA	TRBV6-1	TRBJ2-6	TGTGCCAGCAGTGAATTGAGGGCCTCTGGGGCCAACGTCCTGACTTTC	CASSELRASGANVLTF
NA	TRBD2	TRBV27	TRBJ2-7	TGTGCCAGCAGTTTTTTCGGGGGGACCTACGAGCAGTACTTC	CASSFFGGTYEQYF
once	NA	TRBV7-8	TRBJ2-2	TGTGCCTCAAGGGCCCCCGGTTCCGGGGAGCTGTTTTTT	CASRAPGSGELFF